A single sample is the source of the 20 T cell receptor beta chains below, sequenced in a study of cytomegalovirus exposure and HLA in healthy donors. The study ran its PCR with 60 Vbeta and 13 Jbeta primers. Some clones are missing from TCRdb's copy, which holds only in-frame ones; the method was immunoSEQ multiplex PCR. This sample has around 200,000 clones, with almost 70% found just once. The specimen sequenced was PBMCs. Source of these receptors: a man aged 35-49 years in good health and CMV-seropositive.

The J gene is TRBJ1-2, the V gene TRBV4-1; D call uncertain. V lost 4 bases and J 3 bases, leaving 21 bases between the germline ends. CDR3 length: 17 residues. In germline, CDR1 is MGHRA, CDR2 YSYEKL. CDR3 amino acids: CASSLRSLSMKYYGYTF. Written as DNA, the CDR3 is TGCGCCAGCAGCCTGCGGTCCCTTTCAATGAAGTACTATGGCTACACCTTC.

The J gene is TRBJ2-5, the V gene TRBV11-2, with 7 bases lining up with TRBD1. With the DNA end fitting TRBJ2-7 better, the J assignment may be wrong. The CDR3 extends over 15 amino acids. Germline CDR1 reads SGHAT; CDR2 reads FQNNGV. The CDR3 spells CASSRGPGPTYEQYF. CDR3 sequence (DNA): TGTGCCAGCAGCAGGGGGCCGGGACCAACCTACGAGCAGTACTTC.

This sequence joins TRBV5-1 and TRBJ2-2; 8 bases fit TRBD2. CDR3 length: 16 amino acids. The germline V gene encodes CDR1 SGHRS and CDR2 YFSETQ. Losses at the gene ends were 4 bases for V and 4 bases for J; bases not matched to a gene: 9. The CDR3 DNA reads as TGCGCCAGCAGCCTTCAAACCGGGACTAGCACCGGGGAGCTGTTTTTT. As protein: CASSLQTGTSTGELFF.

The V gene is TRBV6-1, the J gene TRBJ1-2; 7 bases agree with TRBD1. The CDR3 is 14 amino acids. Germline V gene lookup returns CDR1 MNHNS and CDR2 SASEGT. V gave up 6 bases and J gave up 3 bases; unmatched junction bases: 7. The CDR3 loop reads CASSASTGDYGYTF. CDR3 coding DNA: TGTGCCAGCAGCGCCTCCACAGGGGACTATGGCTACACCTTC.

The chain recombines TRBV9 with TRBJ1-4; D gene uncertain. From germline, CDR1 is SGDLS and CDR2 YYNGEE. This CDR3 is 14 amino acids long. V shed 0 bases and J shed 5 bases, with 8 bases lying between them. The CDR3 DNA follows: TGTGCCAGCAGCGTAGGGCAGATAAATGAAAAACTGTTTTTT. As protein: CASSVGQINEKLFF.

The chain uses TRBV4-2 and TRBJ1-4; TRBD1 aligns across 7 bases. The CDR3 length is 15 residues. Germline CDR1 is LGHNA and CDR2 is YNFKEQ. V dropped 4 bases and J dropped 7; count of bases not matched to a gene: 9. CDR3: CASSRPRTGVEKLFF. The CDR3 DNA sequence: TGTGCCAGCAGCCGGCCGAGGACAGGCGTTGAAAAACTGTTTTTT.

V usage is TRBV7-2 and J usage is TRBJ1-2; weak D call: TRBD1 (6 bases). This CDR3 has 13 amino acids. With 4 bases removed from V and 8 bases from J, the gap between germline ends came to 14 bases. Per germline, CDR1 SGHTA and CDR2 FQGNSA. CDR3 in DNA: TGTGCCAGCAGCTCGGGCGGGGGCGCAGGCTACACCTTC. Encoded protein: CASSSGGGAGYTF.

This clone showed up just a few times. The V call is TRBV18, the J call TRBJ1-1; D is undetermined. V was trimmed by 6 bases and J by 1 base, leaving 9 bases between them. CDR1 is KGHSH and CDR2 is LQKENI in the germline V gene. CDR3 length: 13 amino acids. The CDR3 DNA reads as TGTGCCAGCTCTCCCATCCAGAACACTGAAGCTTTCTTT. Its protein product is CASSPIQNTEAFF. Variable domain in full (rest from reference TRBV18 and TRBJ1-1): NAGVMQNPRHLVRRRGQEARLRCSPMKGHSHVYWYRQLPEEGLKFMVYLQKENIIDESGMPKERFSAEFPKEGPSILRIQQVVRGDSAAYFCASSPIQNTEAFFGQGTRLTVV.

CDR3 loop: CASSRKMYGDRAMGGYGYTF. CDR3 DNA sequence: TGTGCCAGCAGTCGAAAGATGTATGGGGACAGGGCCATGGGGGGATATGGCTACACCTTC. This chain joins TRBV13 and TRBJ1-2; 9 nucleotides align to TRBD1. The V segment lost 6 bases and the J segment 5 bases; nucleotides outside the gene matches: 25. This CDR3 spans 20 amino acids. Germline CDR1 is PRHDT and CDR2 is FYEKMQ (reference sequence). Complete variable domain (other parts from reference TRBV13 and TRBJ1-2): AAGVIQSPRHLIKEKRETATLKCYPIPRHDTVYWYQQGPGQDPQFLISFYEKMQSDKGSIPDRFSAQQFSDYHSELNMSSLELGDSALYFCASSRKMYGDRAMGGYGYTFGSGTRLTVV.

This chain's CDR3 is CASSLMDKYQETQYF. The CDR3 DNA is TGCGCCAGCAGCTTAATGGACAAGTACCAAGAGACCCAGTACTTC. V gene TRBV5-1 combines with J gene TRBJ2-5; possibly TRBD1 for D (5 bases). Germline CDR1 is SGHRS and CDR2 is YFSETQ. Trimming pared 2 bases from V and 0 bases from J, leaving 11 bases between. The CDR3 runs to 15 residues.

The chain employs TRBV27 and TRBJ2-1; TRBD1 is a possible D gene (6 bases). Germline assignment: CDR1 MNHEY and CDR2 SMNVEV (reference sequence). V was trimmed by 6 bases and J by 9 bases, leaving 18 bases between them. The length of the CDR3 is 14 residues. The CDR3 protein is CASRRDQGFGEQFF. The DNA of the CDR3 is TGTGCCAGCAGACGGGACCAGGGGTTTGGTGAGCAGTTCTTC.

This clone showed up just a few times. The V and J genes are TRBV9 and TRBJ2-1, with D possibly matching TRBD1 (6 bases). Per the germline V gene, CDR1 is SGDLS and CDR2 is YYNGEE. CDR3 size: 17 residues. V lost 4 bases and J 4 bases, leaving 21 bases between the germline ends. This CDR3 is CASSPPRARGQYNEQFF. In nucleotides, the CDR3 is TGTGCCAGCAGCCCACCGAGGGCGAGGGGACAATACAATGAGCAGTTCTTC.

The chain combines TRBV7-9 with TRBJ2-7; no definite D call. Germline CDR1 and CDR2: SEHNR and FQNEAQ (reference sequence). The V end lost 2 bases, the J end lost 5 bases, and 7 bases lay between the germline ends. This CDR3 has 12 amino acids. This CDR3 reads CASSLQHHEQYF. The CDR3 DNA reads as TGTGCCAGCAGCTTACAACACCACGAGCAGTACTTC.

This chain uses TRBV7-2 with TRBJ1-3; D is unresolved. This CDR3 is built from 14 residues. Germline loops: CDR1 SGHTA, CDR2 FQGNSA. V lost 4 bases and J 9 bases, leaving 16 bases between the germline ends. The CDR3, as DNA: TGTGCCAGCAGCTACGGGCCAGGCGGGTTCACCATATATTTT. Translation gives CASSYGPGGFTIYF.

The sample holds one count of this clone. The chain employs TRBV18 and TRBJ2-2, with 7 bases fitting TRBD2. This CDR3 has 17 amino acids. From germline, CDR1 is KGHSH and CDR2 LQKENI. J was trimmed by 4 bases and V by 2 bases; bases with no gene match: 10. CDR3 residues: CASSPGTTPRVTGELFF. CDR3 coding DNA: TGTGCCAGCTCACCAGGGACTACACCGCGCGTCACCGGGGAGCTGTTTTTT.

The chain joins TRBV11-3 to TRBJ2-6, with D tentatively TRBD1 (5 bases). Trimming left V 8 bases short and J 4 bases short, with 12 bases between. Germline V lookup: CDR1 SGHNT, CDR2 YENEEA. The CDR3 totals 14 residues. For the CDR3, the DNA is TGTGCCAGCGCTGCAGGGTGGGGGGCCAACGTCCTGACTTTC. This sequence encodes CASAAGWGANVLTF.

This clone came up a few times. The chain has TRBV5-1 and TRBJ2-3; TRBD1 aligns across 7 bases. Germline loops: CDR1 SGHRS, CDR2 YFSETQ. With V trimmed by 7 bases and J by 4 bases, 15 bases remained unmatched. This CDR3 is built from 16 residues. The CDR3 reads CASEITGQSGPDTQYF. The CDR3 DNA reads TGCGCCAGCGAAATTACGGGACAGAGTGGGCCAGATACGCAGTATTTT. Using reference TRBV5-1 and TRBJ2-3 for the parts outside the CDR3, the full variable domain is KAGVTQTPRYLIKTRGQQVTLSCSPISGHRSVSWYQQTPGQGLQFLFEYFSETQRNKGNFPGRFSGRQFSNSRSEMNVSTLELGDSALYLCASEITGQSGPDTQYFGPGTRLTVL.

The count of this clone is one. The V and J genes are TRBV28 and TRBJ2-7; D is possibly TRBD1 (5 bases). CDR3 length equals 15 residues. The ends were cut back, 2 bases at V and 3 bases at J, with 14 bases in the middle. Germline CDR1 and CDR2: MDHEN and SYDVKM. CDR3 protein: CASSLGAGLNYEQYF. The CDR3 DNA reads TGTGCCAGCAGTTTAGGGGCAGGGTTAAACTACGAGCAGTACTTC.

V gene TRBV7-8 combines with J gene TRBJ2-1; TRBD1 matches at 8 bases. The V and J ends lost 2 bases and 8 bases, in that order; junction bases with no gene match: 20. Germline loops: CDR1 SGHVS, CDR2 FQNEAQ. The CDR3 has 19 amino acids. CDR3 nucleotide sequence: TGTGCCAGCAGCTTATTCCCGGGGGCCGGACAGGGTATCGGGGATGAGCAGTTCTTC. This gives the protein CASSLFPGAGQGIGDEQFF. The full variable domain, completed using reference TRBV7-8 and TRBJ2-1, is GAGVSQSPRYKVAKRGQDVALRCDPISGHVSLFWYQQALGQGPEFLTYFQNEAQLDKSGLPSDRFFAERPEGSVSTLKIQRTQQEDSAVYLCASSLFPGAGQGIGDEQFFGPGTRLTVL.

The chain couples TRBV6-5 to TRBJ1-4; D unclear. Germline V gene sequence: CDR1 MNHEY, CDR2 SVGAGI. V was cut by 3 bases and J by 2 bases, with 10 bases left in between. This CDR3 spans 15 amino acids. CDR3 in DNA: TGTGCCAGCAGTTATGAGGTGGCGACTAATGAAAAACTGTTTTTT. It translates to CASSYEVATNEKLFF.